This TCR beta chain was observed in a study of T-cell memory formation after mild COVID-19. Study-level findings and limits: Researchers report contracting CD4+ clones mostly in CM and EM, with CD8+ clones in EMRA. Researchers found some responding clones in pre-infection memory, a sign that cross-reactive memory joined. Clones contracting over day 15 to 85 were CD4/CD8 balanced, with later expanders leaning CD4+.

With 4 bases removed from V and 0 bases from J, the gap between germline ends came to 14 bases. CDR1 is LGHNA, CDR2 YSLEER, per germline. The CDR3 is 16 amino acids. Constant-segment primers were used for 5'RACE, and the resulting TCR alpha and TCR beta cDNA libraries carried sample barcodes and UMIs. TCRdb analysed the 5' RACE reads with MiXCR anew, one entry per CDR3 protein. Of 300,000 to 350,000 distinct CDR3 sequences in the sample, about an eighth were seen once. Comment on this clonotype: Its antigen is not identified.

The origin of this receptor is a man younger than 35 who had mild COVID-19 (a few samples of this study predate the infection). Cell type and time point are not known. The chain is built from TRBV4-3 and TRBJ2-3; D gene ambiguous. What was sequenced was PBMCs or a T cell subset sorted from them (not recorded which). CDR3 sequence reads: CASSRSPTSSTDTQYF. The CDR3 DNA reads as TGCGCCAGCAGCCGCTCACCTACCTCTAGCACAGATACGCAGTATTTT.